This is a list of T cell receptor beta chains from one sample in a study of blood T cell repertoires in COVID-19. Assay used: immunoSEQ multiplex PCR; TCRdb lists only in-frame clones, some missing. The sample holds about 170,000 clones, about 86% seen once. Sequencing was performed on peripheral blood. The source is a man between 18 and 35 years old with active or convalescent COVID-19. CDR3s include the opening cysteine and the closing phenylalanine or tryptophan. A D gene is named only where the DNA matches it firmly. The size of a clone is reported for some rows only, either as once, few or many, or as a class for expanded clones.

V gene,D gene,J gene,clone size,CDR3 DNA,CDR3 protein
TRBV20-1,NA,TRBJ2-7,NA,TGCAGTGCTAGTCGGGAAAACCCCTACGAGCAGTACTTC,CSASRENPYEQYF
TRBV6-5,TRBD1,TRBJ2-6,once,TGTGCCAGCAGAACAGGGGTTGGGGCCAACGTCCTGACTTTC,CASRTGVGANVLTF
TRBV19,NA,TRBJ2-1,NA,TGTGCCAGTAGTACGTTGAGTTACAATGAGCAGTTCTTC,CASSTLSYNEQFF
TRBV28,NA,TRBJ1-2,few,TGTGCCATTACGGACAGAACTGGCTACACCTTC,CAITDRTGYTF
TRBV7-8,TRBD2,TRBJ2-3,NA,TGTGCCAGCAGCCTAGGAGCGGGGGCCCTTAATACAGATACGCAGTATTTT,CASSLGAGALNTDTQYF
TRBV29-1,NA,TRBJ2-7,NA,TGCAGCGTTGAAGATTCGTTTGGAGAGCTCTACGAGCAGTACTTC,CSVEDSFGELYEQYF
TRBV2,NA,TRBJ1-1,once,TGTGCCAGCAGTCGTCTCACAGGGAACACTGAAGCTTTCTTT,CASSRLTGNTEAFF
TRBV7-2,TRBD1,TRBJ1-6,NA,TGTGCCAGCAGCATCAACAGGGGTCGGAATTCACCCCTCCACTTT,CASSINRGRNSPLHF
TRBV6-1,NA,TRBJ1-5,NA,TGTGCCAGCAGTGAAATACAGCAACAGCCCCAGCATTTT,CASSEIQQQPQHF
TRBV3-1/TRBV3-2,NA,TRBJ2-5,NA,TGTGCCAGCAGCGAAGCAGGGGGGTGGTGGGAGACCCAGTACTTC,CASSEAGGWWETQYF
TRBV23-1,TRBD1,TRBJ2-5,NA,TGCGCCAGCAGTCAGGGCGAACGAACAGGGGAAGAGACCCAGTACTTC,CASSQGERTGEETQYF
TRBV5-1,NA,TRBJ1-3,NA,TGCGCCAGCAGCTTGGACTCTCGAGACACCATATATTTT,CASSLDSRDTIYF
TRBV30,NA,TRBJ2-3,NA,TGTGCCTGTACAAGAGGAAGTACAGATACGCAGTATTTT,CACTRGSTDTQYF
TRBV5-1,TRBD1,TRBJ2-1,NA,TGCGCCAGCAGCTCAACACAGGGGGTTGGGTACAATGAGCAGTTCTTC,CASSSTQGVGYNEQFF
TRBV2,TRBD1,TRBJ1-2,NA,TGTGCCAGCAGGATTGACAGGGATGGCTACACCTTC,CASRIDRDGYTF
TRBV3-1/TRBV3-2,NA,TRBJ1-5,NA,TGTGCCAGCAGCCAGGGAGGGGATTATAGCAATCAGCCCCAGCATTTT,CASSQGGDYSNQPQHF
TRBV24-1,NA,TRBJ1-5,once,TGTGCCACCAGGATCTTAACTATGCCGGGTCAGCCCCAGCATTTT,CATRILTMPGQPQHF
TRBV29-1,TRBD1,TRBJ1-3,NA,TGCAGCGTTGAAGCAACAGGGGGTCCTGGAAACACCATATATTTT,CSVEATGGPGNTIYF
TRBV24-1,NA,TRBJ1-2,NA,TGTGCCACCAGCGCCGGGGAGGGCTACTATGGCTACACCTTC,CATSAGEGYYGYTF
TRBV5-1,NA,TRBJ2-7,NA,TGCGCCAGCACCTCCATCCGGGACAATTCCTACGAGCAGTACTTC,CASTSIRDNSYEQYF
TRBV27,NA,TRBJ2-1,NA,TGTGCCAGCAGTTTAGCCGGGAGCGGCACGAATGAGCAGTTCTTC,CASSLAGSGTNEQFF
TRBV15,NA,TRBJ1-1,NA,TGTGCCACCAGCAGATCCCAGGGGACTGAAGCTTTCTTT,CATSRSQGTEAFF
TRBV7-2,TRBD2,TRBJ2-1,NA,TGTGCCAGCAGCTTCCCTAGCGGGCAAAATGAGCAGTTCTTC,CASSFPSGQNEQFF
TRBV11-3,NA,TRBJ2-1,once,TGTGCCAGCAGCGCAGGACTTGGCGATGAGCAGTTCTTC,CASSAGLGDEQFF
TRBV27,TRBD1,TRBJ1-4,once,TGTGCCAGCAGTTTATCGCGAGGGACAGGGTTTGGAAAACTGTTTTTT,CASSLSRGTGFGKLFF
TRBV7-3,NA,TRBJ1-3,once,TGTGCCAGCAGCAAAGACAGCTCTGGAAACACCATATATTTT,CASSKDSSGNTIYF
TRBV12-3/TRBV12-4,TRBD1,TRBJ1-2,NA,TGTGCCAGCAGCGGACAGGGAGACTATGGCTACACCTTC,CASSGQGDYGYTF
TRBV2,NA,TRBJ2-2,NA,TGTGCCAGCAGTGCTACCGGGGAGCTGTTTTTT,CASSATGELFF
TRBV28,NA,TRBJ1-2,NA,TGTGCCAGCAGTTCCACATTACCTTATGGCTACACCTTC,CASSSTLPYGYTF
TRBV13,TRBD1,TRBJ2-1,NA,TGTGCCAGCAGCTCCCTGGACAGGGGAGGGAGTGAGCAGTTCTTC,CASSSLDRGGSEQFF
TRBV4-1,TRBD1,TRBJ2-7,NA,TGCGCCAGGAGGGACAGAACCTACGAGCAGTACTTC,CARRDRTYEQYF
TRBV24-1,NA,TRBJ1-2,few,TGTGCCACCAGTGACAGCGGACGGTCCCGATATGGCTACACCTTC,CATSDSGRSRYGYTF
TRBV9,TRBD2,TRBJ2-1,few,TGTGCCAGCAGCGTAGAACCGGGACTAAACAATGAGCAGTTCTTC,CASSVEPGLNNEQFF
TRBV12-5,NA,TRBJ2-5,NA,TGTGCTGGACCCAGGGGACGGAGAAACCAAGAGACCCAGTACTTC,CAGPRGRRNQETQYF
TRBV7-9,NA,TRBJ2-3,NA,TGTGCCAGCAACCAACGGGTGAAAGCTCCGCAGTATTTT,CASNQRVKAPQYF
TRBV6-6,TRBD1,TRBJ1-3,few,TGTGCCAGCAGCTCTAGACAGGGAGGAAACACCATATATTTT,CASSSRQGGNTIYF
TRBV2,NA,TRBJ2-2,NA,TGTGCCAGCAGGGAGGGAGCGGTCACCGGGGAGCTGTTTTTT,CASREGAVTGELFF
TRBV11-3,NA,TRBJ2-5,NA,TGTGCCAGCAGCTTTCTCTCGAGCAGGCAAGAGACCCAGTACTTC,CASSFLSSRQETQYF
TRBV13,TRBD2,TRBJ2-3,NA,TGTGCCAGCAGCCCAGACACGGGGGGACGCACAGATACGCAGTATTTT,CASSPDTGGRTDTQYF
TRBV6-2/TRBV6-3,NA,TRBJ2-7,NA,TGTGCCAGCAGTCATCCAGGGTATCCGGGCGAGCAGTACTTC,CASSHPGYPGEQYF
TRBV4-1,TRBD2,TRBJ2-1,NA,TGCGCCAGCAGCCAAGTCCCAGAAGGGAGGGCCTACAATGAGCAGTTCTTC,CASSQVPEGRAYNEQFF
TRBV2,NA,TRBJ1-1,NA,TGTGCCACCGTCCCCCGTCAGGGGAACACTGAAGCTTTCTTT,CATVPRQGNTEAFF
TRBV11-3,NA,TRBJ1-1,NA,TGTGCCAGCAGCTTAGGGACAGCTTTGAACACTGAAGCTTTCTTT,CASSLGTALNTEAFF
TRBV6-1,NA,TRBJ2-3,NA,TGTGCCAGCAGTGAAATGGCGGGGCCAGATACGCAGTATTTT,CASSEMAGPDTQYF
TRBV2,NA,TRBJ1-1,NA,TGTGCCAGCAGTGAATATCGCGTGGACACTGAAGCTTTCTTT,CASSEYRVDTEAFF
TRBV18,NA,TRBJ1-2,NA,TGTGCCAGCTCACCCCTCCAGACGCGCCGGACAGATAACTATGGCTACACCTTC,CASSPLQTRRTDNYGYTF
TRBV7-4,NA,TRBJ2-5,NA,TGTGCCAGCAGCTTAGTGAGGTCTCTACAAGAGACCCAGTACTTC,CASSLVRSLQETQYF
TRBV3-1/TRBV3-2,NA,TRBJ1-5,NA,TGTGCCAGCTCCCAGGCACATAGCAATCAGCCCCAGCATTTT,CASSQAHSNQPQHF
TRBV5-4,NA,TRBJ1-2,NA,TGTGCCAGCAGCTTTTTACAGGAGATTAACTATGGCTACACCTTC,CASSFLQEINYGYTF
TRBV12-5,NA,TRBJ1-1,NA,TGTGCTAGTGGTTCCCCGCCCGGGGGGGCCTACGCACCATTTATGAACACTGAAGCTTTCTTT,CASGSPPGGAYAPFMNTEAFF
TRBV2,NA,TRBJ1-1,few,TGTGCCAGCTTAACTCAAAAAGGGGGTGCTTTCTTT,CASLTQKGGAFF